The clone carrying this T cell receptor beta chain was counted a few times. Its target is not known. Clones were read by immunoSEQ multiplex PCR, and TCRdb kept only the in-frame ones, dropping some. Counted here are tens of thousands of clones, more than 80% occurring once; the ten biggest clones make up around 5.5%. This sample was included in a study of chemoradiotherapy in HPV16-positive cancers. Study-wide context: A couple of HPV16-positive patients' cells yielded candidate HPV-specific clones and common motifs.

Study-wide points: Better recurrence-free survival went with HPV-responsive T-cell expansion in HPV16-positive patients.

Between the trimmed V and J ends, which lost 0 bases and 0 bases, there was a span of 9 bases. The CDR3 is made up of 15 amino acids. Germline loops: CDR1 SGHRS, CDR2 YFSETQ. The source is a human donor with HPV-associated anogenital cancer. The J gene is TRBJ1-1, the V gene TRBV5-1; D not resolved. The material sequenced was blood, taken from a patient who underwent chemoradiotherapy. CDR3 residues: CASSLAGTLNTEAFF. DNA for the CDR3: TGCGCCAGCAGCTTGGCCGGCACCTTGAACACTGAAGCTTTCTTT.